What follows are 2 T cell receptor beta chains derived from one specimen sequenced in a study of regulatory T cells in long-lasting Graves disease. As to time point: persistent/refractory GD, antithyroid drugs over 5 years with positive TRAb. Following extraction of RNA from PBMCs, that RNA was used to make the TCR library. Arm-PCR of CDR3 regions and iRepertoire HTBI primers were the basis on which TCR beta libraries were built. MiXCR, applied by TCRdb to the multiplex PCR reads, yields one record per CDR3 protein. The table has hundreds of thousands of distinct CDR3 sequences, around 23% seen once; the top ten hold around 15%. Sequenced here: peripheral blood mononuclear cells (PBMCs), sampled when the disease was refractory, from a patient treated with antithyroid drugs. Receptors originate from a female donor with Graves disease.

This clonotype has ten or more counts. The V call is TRBV20-1, the J call TRBJ2-3; 7 bases are shared with TRBD2. V shed 1 base, J shed 3 bases, and the junction held 7 bases outside the gene matches. This CDR3 has 15 residues. Per the germline V gene, CDR1 is DFQATT and CDR2 is SNEGSKA (reference sequence). CDR3 protein: CSARVGGRRTDTQYF. The CDR3 nucleotides are TGCAGTGCTAGAGTAGGCGGGAGAAGGACAGATACGCAGTATTTT.

This clonotype was counted only a few times. The chain joins TRBV7-2 to TRBJ1-5; a possible D gene is TRBD1 (5 bases). This CDR3 has 13 residues. Per germline, CDR1 SGHTA and CDR2 FQGNSA. V dropped 4 bases and J dropped 3 bases, with 7 bases sitting between them. This chain's CDR3 is CASSWDANQPQHF. In DNA form, the CDR3 reads TGTGCCAGCAGCTGGGACGCCAATCAGCCCCAGCATTTT.